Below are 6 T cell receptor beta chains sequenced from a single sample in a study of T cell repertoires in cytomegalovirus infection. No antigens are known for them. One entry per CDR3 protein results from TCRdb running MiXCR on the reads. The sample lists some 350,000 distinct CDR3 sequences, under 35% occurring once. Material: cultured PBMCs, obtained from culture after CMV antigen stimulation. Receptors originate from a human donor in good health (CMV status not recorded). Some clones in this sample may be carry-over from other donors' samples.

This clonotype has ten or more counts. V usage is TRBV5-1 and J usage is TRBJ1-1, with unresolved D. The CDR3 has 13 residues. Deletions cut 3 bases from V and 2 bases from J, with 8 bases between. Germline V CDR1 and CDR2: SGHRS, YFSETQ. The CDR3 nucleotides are TGCGCCAGCAGCTCGCAGCGCAACACTGAAGCTTTCTTT. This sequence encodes CASSSQRNTEAFF.

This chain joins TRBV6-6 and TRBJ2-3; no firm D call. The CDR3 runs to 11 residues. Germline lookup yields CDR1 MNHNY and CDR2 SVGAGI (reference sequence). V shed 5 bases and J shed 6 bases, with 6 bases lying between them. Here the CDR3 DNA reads TGTGCCAGCAGTGAGTACGATACGCAGTATTTT. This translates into CASSEYDTQYF.

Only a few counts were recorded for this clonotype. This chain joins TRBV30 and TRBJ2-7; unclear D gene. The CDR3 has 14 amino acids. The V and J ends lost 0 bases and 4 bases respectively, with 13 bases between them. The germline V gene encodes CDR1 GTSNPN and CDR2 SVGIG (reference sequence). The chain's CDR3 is CAWSVKGKSYEQYF. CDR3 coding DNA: TGTGCCTGGAGTGTAAAAGGGAAGAGTTACGAGCAGTACTTC. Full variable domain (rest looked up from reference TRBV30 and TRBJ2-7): SQTIHQWPATLVQPVGSPLSLECTVEGTSNPNLYWYRQAAGRGLQLLFYSVGIGQISSEVPQNLSASRPQDRQFILSSKKLLLSDSGFYLCAWSVKGKSYEQYFGPGTRLTVT.

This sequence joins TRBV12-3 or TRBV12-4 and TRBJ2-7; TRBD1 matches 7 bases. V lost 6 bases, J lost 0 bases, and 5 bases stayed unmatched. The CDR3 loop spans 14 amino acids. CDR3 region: CASRRDSRSYEQYF. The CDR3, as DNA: TGTGCCAGCAGACGGGACAGCCGCTCCTACGAGCAGTACTTC.

CDR3 DNA: TGTGCCAGCAGTCCAACCCGGGGGACAGCTGAAAAACTGTTTTTT. As protein: CASSPTRGTAEKLFF. The V call is TRBV28, the J call TRBJ1-4, with TRBD1 identical over 7 bases. CDR1 MDHEN and CDR2 SYDVKM come from the germline V gene. Trimming removed 5 bases from V and 7 bases from J; junction bases left unmatched: 10. This CDR3 region has 15 residues.

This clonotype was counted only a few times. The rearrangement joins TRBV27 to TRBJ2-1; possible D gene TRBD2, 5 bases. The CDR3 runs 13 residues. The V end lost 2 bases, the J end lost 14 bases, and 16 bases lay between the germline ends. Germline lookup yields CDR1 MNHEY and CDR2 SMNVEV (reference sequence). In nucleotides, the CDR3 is TGTGCCAGCAGTTTAGGTTTTAGGACTGGAGAGTTCTTC. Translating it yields CASSLGFRTGEFF.